The 9 T cell receptor beta chains reported below all come from one sample, sequenced in a study of tumor-infiltrating lymphocytes in localized non-small cell lung cancer. The data were produced by immunoSEQ multiplex PCR, yet TCRdb's version contains in-frame clones alone and is incomplete. The sample yields roughly 30,000 clones, 80% to 90% seen once. The specimen sequenced was lung tumor tissue. These receptors were collected from a human donor with non-small cell lung cancer.

The chain joins TRBV30 to TRBJ2-2; a possible D gene is TRBD1 (5 bases). Trimming left V 6 bases short and J 5 bases short, with 10 bases between. Germline V gene lookup returns CDR1 GTSNPN and CDR2 SVGIG (reference sequence). The CDR3 contains 12 residues. The CDR3 nucleotides are TGTGCCTGCCAAAAGGGGACCGGGGAGCTGTTTTTT. Protein sequence: CACQKGTGELFF.

The chain has TRBV5-6 and TRBJ2-4; D uncertain. The germline V gene has CDR1 SGHDT and CDR2 YYEEEE. V lost 0 bases and J lost 3, with 13 bases in between. This CDR3 is 16 amino acids long. CDR3 sequence reads: CASSLGQALGKNIQYF. DNA of the CDR3: TGTGCCAGCAGCTTGGGGCAAGCCTTAGGCAAAAACATTCAGTACTTC.

This rearrangement joins TRBV18 to TRBJ2-3; 10 nucleotides line up with TRBD2. Trimming removed 1 base from V and 2 bases from J; junction bases left unmatched: 6. This CDR3 comprises 17 residues. Germline-derived CDR1 and CDR2 are KGHSH and LQKENI. CDR3 DNA sequence: TGTGCCAGCTCACCACGACAAGCGGGGGGGTCCACAGATACGCAGTATTTT. Translated, it gives CASSPRQAGGSTDTQYF.

The V call is TRBV6-5, the J call TRBJ1-1; D not resolved. CDR3 length: 14 residues. The V end was cut by 6 bases, the J end by 4 bases, with 15 bases between. Per the germline V gene, CDR1 is MNHEY and CDR2 is SVGAGI. CDR3 loop: CASSPPRRATEAFF. Here the CDR3 DNA reads TGTGCCAGCAGCCCACCCCGTAGGGCCACTGAAGCTTTCTTT.

The chain joins TRBV6-1 to TRBJ1-2; 11 positions match TRBD1. V shed 3 bases, J shed 4 bases, and the junction held 1 base outside the gene matches. Germline V gives CDR1 MNHNS, CDR2 SASEGT. The CDR3 is 14 residues long. In DNA, the CDR3 is TGTGCCAGCAGTGAGGGGACAGGGGGCTATGGCTACACCTTC. Its protein is CASSEGTGGYGYTF.

J is TRBJ1-5 and V is TRBV5-6; D is unresolved. Germline CDR1 reads SGHDT; CDR2 reads YYEEEE. V was cut by 1 base and J by 7 bases, with 9 bases left in between. There are 13 residues in the CDR3. This CDR3 is CASSLSGRQPQHF. Here the CDR3 DNA reads TGTGCCAGCAGCTTGTCGGGGAGACAGCCCCAGCATTTT.

The chain is built from TRBV7-2 and TRBJ1-6; possible D gene TRBD1, 5 bases. Looked up from germline, CDR1 is SGHTA and CDR2 is FQGNSA. With 5 bases removed from V and 7 bases from J, the gap between germline ends came to 21 bases. The CDR3 length is 17 residues. The CDR3 nucleotides are TGTGCCAGCAGCCGAAGCCCAATCCTTGGGGGGAATTCACCCCTCCACTTT. Protein: CASSRSPILGGNSPLHF.

This chain uses TRBV19 with TRBJ1-2; perhaps TRBD1 as D (6 bases). Deletions cut 6 bases from V and 4 bases from J, with 15 bases between. The CDR3 is 14 residues long. Germline V gene data show CDR1 as LNHDA and CDR2 as SQIVND (reference sequence). CDR3 region: CASSLLSGAYGYTF. CDR3 in DNA: TGTGCCAGTAGCCTCCTCTCAGGGGCCTATGGCTACACCTTC.

This clone was picked up one time. The V call is TRBV27, the J call TRBJ1-5; D ambiguous. The V gene's germline CDR1 is MNHEY and CDR2 SMNVEV (reference sequence). The V and J ends lost 3 bases and 2 bases respectively, with 8 bases between them. The CDR3 runs 14 residues. CDR3 residues: CASSFRVGNQPQHF. As DNA, the CDR3 is TGTGCCAGCAGTTTTCGGGTAGGCAATCAGCCCCAGCATTTT.